This TCR beta chain came from a study of blood T cell repertoires in COVID-19. Study context: Donors in the United States, Italy and Spain gave samples during acute or convalescent COVID-19.

Germline CDR1 reads MNHEY; CDR2 reads SVGEGT. Trimming took 2 bases from V and 3 from J, leaving 8 bases between them. The CDR3 sequence is 14 residues long. Method: immunoSEQ multiplex PCR; TCRdb's copy keeps in-frame clones and lacks some. The repertoire holds more than 150,000 clones, roughly nine tenths seen once, with 20% in the top ten. In this sample, this clone turned up many times. This receptor was identified in a man in his 70s with active or convalescent COVID-19. Sequenced: peripheral blood. J is TRBJ2-1 and V is TRBV6-2 or TRBV6-3, with a weak D call TRBD2 (6 bases). Here the CDR3 reads CASSYLAFYNEQFF. The CDR3 DNA sequence: TGTGCCAGCAGTTACCTAGCGTTCTACAATGAGCAGTTCTTC.